The rows below give T cell receptor beta chains drawn from one sample of a study of post-analysis software for immune sequencing data. TCRdb reanalysed the PCR reads using MiXCR and keeps one entry per CDR3 protein. The sample records 450,000 or so distinct CDR3 sequences, roughly 45% being singletons. The sequenced sample was blood. These receptors originate from a girl between 5 and 17 years old with multiple sclerosis. Each CDR3 is given with its conserved first and last residue. Each record gives: J gene, clone size, D gene, V gene, CDR3 protein, CDR3 DNA. The D gene is left open where the match is weak. Not every row has a clone size; where given, it reads once, few, many or a size class.

J: TRBJ2-3; size: once; D: TRBD1; V: TRBV6-1; CDR3: CASSSRDRVRIRDTQYF; DNA: TGTGCCAGCAGCTCCCGGGACAGGGTGAGGATCAGGGATACGCAGTATTTT
J: TRBJ2-3; size: NA; D: NA; V: TRBV15; CDR3: CATSRVVGTDTQYF; DNA: TGTGCCACCAGCAGAGTCGTAGGCACAGATACGCAGTATTTT
J: TRBJ2-7; size: few; D: TRBD1; V: TRBV28; CDR3: CASSFQAGGSYEQYF; DNA: TGTGCCAGCAGTTTCCAGGCAGGGGGCTCCTACGAGCAGTACTTC
J: TRBJ2-2; size: few; D: TRBD2; V: TRBV20-1; CDR3: CSAILAELNTGELFF; DNA: TGCAGTGCTATTCTAGCGGAACTGAACACCGGGGAGCTGTTTTTT
J: TRBJ2-7; size: NA; D: TRBD2; V: TRBV27; CDR3: CASSRNRGVEQYF; DNA: TGTGCCAGCAGTCGAAATCGGGGGGTCGAGCAGTACTTC
J: TRBJ2-5; size: NA; D: TRBD1; V: TRBV18; CDR3: CASSQQGQGAEGQYF; DNA: TGTGCCAGCTCCCAACAAGGACAGGGGGCAGAAGGGCAGTACTTC
J: TRBJ2-3; size: NA; D: TRBD2; V: TRBV10-3; CDR3: CAISESKGLAGVDTQYF; DNA: TGTGCCATCAGTGAGTCGAAGGGACTAGCGGGAGTAGATACGCAGTATTTT
J: TRBJ1-2; size: few; D: NA; V: TRBV10-2; CDR3: CASSESVRKYGYTF; DNA: TGCGCCAGCAGTGAGTCAGTCAGAAAGTATGGCTACACCTTC
J: TRBJ2-6; size: once; D: TRBD1; V: TRBV14; CDR3: CASSPTFRTGGPSGANVRTF; DNA: TGTGCCAGCAGTCCAACCTTTCGGACAGGGGGCCCCTCTGGGGCCAACGTCCGGACTTTC
J: TRBJ1-1; size: NA; D: NA; V: TRBV20-1; CDR3: CSARTNAGRTEAFF; DNA: TGCAGTGCTAGGACTAACGCCGGAAGGACTGAAGCTTTCTTT
J: TRBJ2-1; size: few; D: TRBD2; V: TRBV20-1; CDR3: CSALPGTSGRHNEQFF; DNA: TGCAGTGCTCTTCCCGGGACTAGCGGGAGGCATAATGAGCAGTTCTTC
J: TRBJ2-4; size: NA; D: NA; V: TRBV21-1; CDR3: CASSKVELGLGQGKNIQYF; DNA: TGTGCCAGCAGCAAAGTGGAATTAGGACTGGGACAGGGGAAAAACATTCAGTACTTC
J: TRBJ1-4; size: few; D: NA; V: TRBV6-5; CDR3: CASSWAFATNEKLFF; DNA: TGTGCCAGCAGTTGGGCCTTTGCAACTAATGAAAAACTGTTTTTT
J: TRBJ2-5; size: NA; D: TRBD2; V: TRBV5-6; CDR3: CASSLTSGAFRLRGETQYF; DNA: TGTGCCAGCAGCTTGACTAGCGGAGCCTTCCGCCTTAGGGGGGAGACCCAGTACTTC
J: TRBJ2-2; size: NA; D: TRBD1; V: TRBV27; CDR3: CASSLGTGVTGELFF; DNA: TGTGCCAGCAGCCTAGGGACAGGGGTCACCGGGGAGCTGTTTTTT
J: TRBJ2-3; size: NA; D: NA; V: TRBV20-1; CDR3: CSACNTHADTQYF; DNA: TGCAGTGCCTGTAACACTCACGCGGATACGCAGTATTTT
J: TRBJ1-1; size: few; D: NA; V: TRBV5-1; CDR3: CASSLRAGAYEAFF; DNA: TGCGCCAGCAGCTTAAGGGCAGGGGCGTATGAAGCTTTCTTT
J: TRBJ2-2; size: few; D: NA; V: TRBV7-8; CDR3: CASSLVLRELFF; DNA: TGTGCCAGCAGCTTAGTCCTGCGGGAGCTGTTTTTT
J: TRBJ2-7; size: many; D: NA; V: TRBV28; CDR3: CASSDRGYEQYF; DNA: TGTGCCAGCAGTGATCGGGGCTACGAGCAGTACTTC
J: TRBJ2-7; size: NA; D: TRBD2; V: TRBV27; CDR3: CASGSIAGEFYEQYF; DNA: TGTGCCAGCGGTTCCATAGCGGGAGAGTTCTACGAGCAGTACTTC
J: TRBJ1-2; size: NA; D: NA; V: TRBV10-3; CDR3: CAISDSTDYGYTF; DNA: TGTGCCATCAGTGATTCGACGGATTATGGCTACACCTTC
J: TRBJ2-7; size: few; D: NA; V: TRBV29-1; CDR3: CSVEVESYEQYF; DNA: TGCAGCGTTGAAGTCGAGAGCTACGAGCAGTACTTC
J: TRBJ1-5; size: few; D: TRBD1; V: TRBV20-1; CDR3: CSAFKGASNQPQHF; DNA: TGCAGTGCCTTCAAGGGGGCTAGCAATCAGCCCCAGCATTTT